This TCR beta chain is from a study of control samples from healthy donors and cancer patients. Trimming stripped 9 bases from V and 2 bases from J, with 14 bases between. Germline V gene sequence: CDR1 LNHDA, CDR2 SQIVND (reference sequence). The CDR3 consists of 13 residues. The method was immunoSEQ multiplex PCR; TCRdb's version includes in-frame clones alone and lacks a portion of them. The table shows 350,000 to 450,000 clones, with approximately 90% occurring only once. The genes are TRBV19 and TRBJ2-7; maybe TRBD2 (5 bases). The sample was PBMCs. The TCR was taken from a middle-aged man with head and neck cancer. The CDR3 loop reads CASTTPGAYEQYF. DNA of the CDR3: TGTGCCAGCACAACCCCCGGGGCCTACGAGCAGTACTTC.